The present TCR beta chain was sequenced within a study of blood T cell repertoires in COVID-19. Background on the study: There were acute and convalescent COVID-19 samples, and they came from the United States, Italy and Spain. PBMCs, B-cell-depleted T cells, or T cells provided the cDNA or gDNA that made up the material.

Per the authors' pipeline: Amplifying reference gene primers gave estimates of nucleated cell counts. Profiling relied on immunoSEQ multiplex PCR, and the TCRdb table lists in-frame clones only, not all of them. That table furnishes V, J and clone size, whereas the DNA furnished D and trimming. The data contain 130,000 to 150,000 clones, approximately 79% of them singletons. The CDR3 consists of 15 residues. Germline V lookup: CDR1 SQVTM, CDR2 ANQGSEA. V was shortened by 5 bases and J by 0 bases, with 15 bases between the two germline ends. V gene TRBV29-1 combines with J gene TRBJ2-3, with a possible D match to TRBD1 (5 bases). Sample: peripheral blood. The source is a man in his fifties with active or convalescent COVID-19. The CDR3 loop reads CSVLFSGASTDTQYF. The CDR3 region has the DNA TGCAGCGTTTTGTTTTCTGGGGCGAGCACAGATACGCAGTATTTT.